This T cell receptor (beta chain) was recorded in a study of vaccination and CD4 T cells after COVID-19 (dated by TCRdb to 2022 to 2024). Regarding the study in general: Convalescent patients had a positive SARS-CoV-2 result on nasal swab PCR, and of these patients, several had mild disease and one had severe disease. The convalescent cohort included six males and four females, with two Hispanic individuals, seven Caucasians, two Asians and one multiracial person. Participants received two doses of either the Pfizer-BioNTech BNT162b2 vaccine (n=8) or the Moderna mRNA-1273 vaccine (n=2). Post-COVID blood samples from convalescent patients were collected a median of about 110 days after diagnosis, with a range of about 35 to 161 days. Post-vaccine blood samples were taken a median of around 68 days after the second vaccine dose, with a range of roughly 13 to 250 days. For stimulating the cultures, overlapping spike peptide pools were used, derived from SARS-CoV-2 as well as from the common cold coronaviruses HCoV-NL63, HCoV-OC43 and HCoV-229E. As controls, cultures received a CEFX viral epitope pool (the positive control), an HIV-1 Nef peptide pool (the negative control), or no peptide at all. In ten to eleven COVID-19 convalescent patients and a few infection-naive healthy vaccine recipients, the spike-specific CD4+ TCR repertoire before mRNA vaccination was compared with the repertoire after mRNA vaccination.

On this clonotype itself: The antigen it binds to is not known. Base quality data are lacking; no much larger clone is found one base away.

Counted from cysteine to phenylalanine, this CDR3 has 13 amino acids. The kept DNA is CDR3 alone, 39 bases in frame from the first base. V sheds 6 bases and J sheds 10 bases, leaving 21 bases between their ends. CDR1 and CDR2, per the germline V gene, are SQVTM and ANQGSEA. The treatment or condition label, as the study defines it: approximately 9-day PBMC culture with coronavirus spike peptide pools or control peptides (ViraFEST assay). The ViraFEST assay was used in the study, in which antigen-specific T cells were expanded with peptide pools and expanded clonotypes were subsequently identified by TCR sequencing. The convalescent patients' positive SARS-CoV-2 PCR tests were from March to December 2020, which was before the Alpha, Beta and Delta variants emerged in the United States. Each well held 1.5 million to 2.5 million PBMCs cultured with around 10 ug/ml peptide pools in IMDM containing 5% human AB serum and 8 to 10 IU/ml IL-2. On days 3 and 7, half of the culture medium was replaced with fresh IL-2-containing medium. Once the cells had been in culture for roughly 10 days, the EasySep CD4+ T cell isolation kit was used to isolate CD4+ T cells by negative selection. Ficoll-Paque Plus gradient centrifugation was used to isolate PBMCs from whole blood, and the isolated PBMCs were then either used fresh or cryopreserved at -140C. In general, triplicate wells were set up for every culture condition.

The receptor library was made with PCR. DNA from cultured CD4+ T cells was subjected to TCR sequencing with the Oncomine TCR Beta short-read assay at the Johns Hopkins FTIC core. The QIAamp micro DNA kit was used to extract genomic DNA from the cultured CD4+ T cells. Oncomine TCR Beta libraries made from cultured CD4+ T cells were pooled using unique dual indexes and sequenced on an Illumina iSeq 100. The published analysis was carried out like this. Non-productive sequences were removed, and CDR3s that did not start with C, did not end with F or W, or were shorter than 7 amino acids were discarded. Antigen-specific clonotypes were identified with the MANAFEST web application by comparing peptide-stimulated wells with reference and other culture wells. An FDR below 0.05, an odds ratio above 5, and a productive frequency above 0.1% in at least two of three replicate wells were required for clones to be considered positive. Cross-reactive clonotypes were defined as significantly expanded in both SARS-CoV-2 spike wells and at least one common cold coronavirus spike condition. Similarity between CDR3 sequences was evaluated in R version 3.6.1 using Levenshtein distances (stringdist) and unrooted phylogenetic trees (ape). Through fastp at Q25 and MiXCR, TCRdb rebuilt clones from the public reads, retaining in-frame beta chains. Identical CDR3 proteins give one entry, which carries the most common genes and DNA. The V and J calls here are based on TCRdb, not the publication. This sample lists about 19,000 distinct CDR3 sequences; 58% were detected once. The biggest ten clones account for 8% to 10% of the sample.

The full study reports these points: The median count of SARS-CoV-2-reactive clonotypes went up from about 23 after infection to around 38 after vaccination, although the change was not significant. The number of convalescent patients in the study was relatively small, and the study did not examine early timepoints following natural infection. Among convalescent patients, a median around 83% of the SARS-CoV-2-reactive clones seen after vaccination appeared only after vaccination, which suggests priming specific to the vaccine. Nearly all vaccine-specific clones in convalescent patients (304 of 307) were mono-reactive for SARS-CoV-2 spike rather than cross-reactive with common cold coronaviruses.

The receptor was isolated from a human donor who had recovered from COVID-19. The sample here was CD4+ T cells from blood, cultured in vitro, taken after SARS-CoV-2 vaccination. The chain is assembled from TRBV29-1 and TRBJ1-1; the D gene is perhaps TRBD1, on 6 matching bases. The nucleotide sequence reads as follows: TGCAGCGTAGAGACCGGGACACATATTCCAGCTTTCTTT. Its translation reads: CSVETGTHIPAFF.